Below, 21 T cell receptor beta chains from the same sample are listed, as sequenced in a study of identical twins. TCRdb reprocessed the 5' RACE reads with MiXCR, giving one entry per CDR3 protein. The profile shows fewer than 500,000 distinct CDR3 sequences, 14% of them singletons. This sample also appeared in a second study, on yellow fever vaccine responses in identical twins.

The material sequenced was CD4+ T cells sorted from blood. The receptors here all came from a woman in her late teens or twenties in good health.

This clonotype was recorded a few times. The V call is TRBV6-2 or TRBV6-3, the J call TRBJ2-7; TRBD1 or TRBD2 may be the D gene (6 bases each). Trimming took 7 bases from V and 1 from J, leaving 17 bases between them. The CDR3 has 15 amino acids. The V gene's germline CDR1 is MNHEY and CDR2 SVGEGT. The CDR3 sequence: CASTPDGGKSYEQYF. DNA of the CDR3: TGTGCCAGCACCCCGGACGGGGGCAAGTCCTACGAGCAGTACTTC.

This clonotype was seen a handful of times. This chain uses TRBV6-5 with TRBJ2-2; unclear D gene. The CDR3 contains 15 residues. Trimming removed 6 bases at V and 2 bases at J, with 13 bases between. CDR1 and CDR2 from the germline V gene are MNHEY and SVGAGI. CDR3 bases: TGTGCCAGCAGATTCCAGACGAGTAACACCGGGGAGCTGTTTTTT. Translating gives CASRFQTSNTGELFF.

This clonotype occurred a few times. This chain links TRBV9 with TRBJ2-5, with TRBD2 identical over 15 bases. V shed 0 bases, J shed 4 bases, and the junction held 1 base outside the gene matches. This CDR3 spans 16 amino acids. Germline V gene data show CDR1 as SGDLS and CDR2 as YYNGEE. In DNA form, the CDR3 reads TGTGCCAGCAGCGTAGGGACTAGCGGGAGGGGAGAGACCCAGTACTTC. Protein product: CASSVGTSGRGETQYF.

This clonotype was counted a few times. The rearrangement links TRBV30 to TRBJ1-5; D uncertain. Trimming shortened V by 0 bases and J by 7 bases, and 10 bases separated the two germline ends. Germline assignment: CDR1 GTSNPN and CDR2 SVGIG (reference sequence). The CDR3 covers 13 residues. CDR3 sequence (DNA): TGTGCCTGGAGTGTGGCAGGTCAGCAGCCCCAGCATTTT. It is translated as CAWSVAGQQPQHF.

This clonotype showed up many times. This chain links TRBV20-1 with TRBJ2-1, with a weak D call TRBD2 (5 bases). Germline V gene sequence: CDR1 DFQATT, CDR2 SNEGSKA (reference sequence). Trimming pared 6 bases from V and 9 bases from J, leaving 12 bases between. The CDR3 sequence is 11 residues long. This CDR3 is CSAALEVEQFF. CDR3 bases: TGCAGTGCGGCACTAGAGGTTGAGCAGTTCTTC.

A few counts support this clonotype. This chain connects TRBV3-1 to TRBJ2-1; no reliable D call. Germline V gene lookup returns CDR1 LGHDT and CDR2 YNNKEL (reference sequence). The V and J ends lost 0 bases and 8 bases respectively, with 5 bases between them. CDR3 length: 12 residues. The CDR3 sequence is CASSQDQDEQFF. The CDR3 DNA is TGTGCCAGCAGCCAAGACCAGGATGAGCAGTTCTTC.

This clonotype was counted between two and nine times. The chain employs TRBV5-1 and TRBJ2-4, with 15 bases fitting TRBD2. J gave up 1 base and V 4 bases, and 6 bases lay outside the gene matches. The CDR3 spans 18 residues. Per the germline V gene, CDR1 is SGHRS and CDR2 is YFSETQ. DNA for the CDR3: TGCGCCAGCAGCCCCGGACTAGCGGGGGGGCCGGCCAAAAACATTCAGTACTTC. Amino acids: CASSPGLAGGPAKNIQYF.

The chain is built from TRBV20-1 and TRBJ2-3; TRBD2 matches 8 bases. CDR1 and CDR2 (germline): DFQATT, SNEGSKA (reference sequence). The ends lost 0 bases at V and 4 bases at J; junction bases unmatched: 9. The CDR3 length is 16 residues. The DNA of the CDR3 is TGCAGTGCTAGAGATGGCCGGGTAGCGGGGTCAGATACGCAGTATTTT. Amino acids: CSARDGRVAGSDTQYF.

In its sample, this clonotype was seen a few times. The chain is built from TRBV30 and TRBJ2-1; the match to TRBD2 covers 11 bases. The length of the CDR3 is 16 residues. Germline V gene data show CDR1 as GTSNPN and CDR2 as SVGIG (reference sequence). Trimming took 0 bases from V and 7 from J; bases not matched to a gene: 8. The CDR3 region is CAWSVSGLAGGNEQFF. The CDR3 bases are TGTGCCTGGAGTGTATCGGGGCTAGCGGGGGGAAATGAGCAGTTCTTC.

In this sample, this clonotype turned up a few times. This chain uses TRBV6-5 with TRBJ1-2, with D perhaps TRBD1 (6 bases). From germline, CDR1 is MNHEY and CDR2 SVGAGI. With 4 bases removed from V and 13 bases from J, the gap between germline ends came to 10 bases. The CDR3 sequence is 10 residues long. This CDR3 is CASSSRQATF. CDR3 nucleotide sequence: TGTGCCAGCAGTTCGCGACAGGCCACCTTC.

The DNA for the CDR3 is TGCGCCAGCAGCTTGGTTCCGGGGCCTTCAATCGGGGAGCTGTTTTTT. Its protein is CASSLVPGPSIGELFF. The chain employs TRBV5-1 and TRBJ2-2, with D perhaps TRBD1 or TRBD2 (5 bases each). V gave up 0 bases and J gave up 7 bases, with 16 bases separating them. The CDR3 sequence is 16 residues long. CDR1 and CDR2 (germline): SGHRS, YFSETQ.

CDR3 residues: CALGREWYEQYF. DNA of the CDR3: TGTGCCCTTGGGCGGGAGTGGTACGAGCAGTACTTC. The chain is built from TRBV7-9 and TRBJ2-7, with 7 bases that match TRBD2. The V and J ends lost 11 bases and 4 bases, in that order; junction bases with no gene match: 8. This CDR3 region has 12 residues. Germline CDR1 and CDR2: SEHNR and FQNEAQ (reference sequence).

At least ten counts were recorded for this clonotype. This chain joins TRBV7-8 and TRBJ2-3; 7 nucleotides match TRBD2. V was clipped by 8 bases and J by 5 bases; unmatched bases: 1. This CDR3 comprises 11 residues. Germline assignment: CDR1 SGHVS and CDR2 FQNEAQ. The CDR3 loop reads CASWGGDTQYF. The CDR3 region has the DNA TGTGCCAGCTGGGGGGGAGATACGCAGTATTTT.

The table lists this clonotype with a few counts. The chain couples TRBV28 to TRBJ2-4; TRBD2 matches 13 bases. The V segment lost 6 bases and the J segment 0 bases; nucleotides outside the gene matches: 8. The CDR3 runs to 18 residues. Germline-derived CDR1 and CDR2 are MDHEN and SYDVKM. The CDR3 DNA sequence: TGTGCCAGCAGCTATGGGACTAGCGGGATCATAGCCAAAAACATTCAGTACTTC. Amino acids: CASSYGTSGIIAKNIQYF. Supplemented by reference TRBV28 and TRBJ2-4, the full variable domain reads DVKVTQSSRYLVKRTGEKVFLECVQDMDHENMFWYRQDPGLGLRLIYFSYDVKMKEKGDIPEGYSVSREKKERFSLILESASTNQTSMYLCASSYGTSGIIAKNIQYFGAGTRLSVL.

This clonotype was observed a handful of times. This rearrangement joins TRBV30 to TRBJ2-2, with 7 bases aligning to TRBD2. Germline V lookup: CDR1 GTSNPN, CDR2 SVGIG (reference sequence). Trimming removed 8 bases from V and 2 bases from J; junction bases left unmatched: 8. CDR3 size: 14 residues. In DNA, the CDR3 is TGTGCCGGTGATGCGGGAGCCAACACCGGGGAGCTGTTTTTT. It yields the protein CAGDAGANTGELFF.

This clonotype showed up just a few times. This chain connects TRBV15 to TRBJ2-1; 8 bases line up with TRBD1. The V and J ends lost 1 base and 10 bases, in that order; junction bases with no gene match: 6. This CDR3 is built from 14 residues. CDR1 and CDR2 from the germline V gene are LNHNV and YYDKDF (reference sequence). DNA for the CDR3: TGTGCCACCAGCAGAGGCGGACAGGGAGGCGAGCAGTTCTTC. Its translation is CATSRGGQGGEQFF. The variable domain in full, completed from reference TRBV15 and TRBJ2-1, reads DAMVIQNPRYQVTQFGKPVTLSCSQTLNHNVMYWYQQKSSQAPKLLFHYYDKDFNNEADTPDNFQSRRPNTSFCFLDIRSPGLGDTAMYLCATSRGGQGGEQFFGPGTRLTVL.

This clonotype has more than one count but fewer than ten. CDR3 sequence (DNA): TGTGCCAGCAGTTTAGGACAGGGTTTGGGCAGCAATCAGCCCCAGCATTTT. Protein product: CASSLGQGLGSNQPQHF. The rearrangement links TRBV28 to TRBJ1-5, with 8 bases lining up with TRBD1. Germline V gene data show CDR1 as MDHEN and CDR2 as SYDVKM. The CDR3 totals 17 residues. The trim removed 2 bases at V and 1 base at J, leaving 7 bases unmatched.

Many counts were recorded for this clonotype. The V call is TRBV7-2, the J call TRBJ2-3; D is possibly TRBD1 (6 bases). The CDR3 covers 17 residues. Trimming took 6 bases from V and 1 from J, leaving 20 bases between them. Germline values: CDR1 SGHTA, CDR2 FQGNSA. In DNA, the CDR3 is TGTGCCAGCAGTATAGCATGGGCAGGGGTAGGCACAGATACGCAGTATTTT. This sequence encodes CASSIAWAGVGTDTQYF.

The chain employs TRBV7-2 and TRBJ2-1; 7 nucleotides line up with TRBD2. With V trimmed by 6 bases and J by 5 bases, 7 bases remained unmatched. From germline, CDR1 is SGHTA and CDR2 FQGNSA. The CDR3 totals 14 residues. CDR3 in DNA: TGTGCCAGCAGTAAGGGGACTATTAACAATGAGCAGTTCTTC. It is translated as CASSKGTINNEQFF.

This clonotype was seen a handful of times. The chain links TRBV2 to TRBJ2-1, with 9 bases aligning to TRBD1. The V gene's germline CDR1 is SNHLY and CDR2 FYNNEI. The CDR3 length is 15 residues. V trimming: 4 bases; J trimming: 4 bases; junction bases outside the gene matches: 5. The CDR3 is CASSGGQGYYNEQFF. In nucleotides, the CDR3 is TGTGCCAGCAGTGGAGGACAGGGGTATTACAATGAGCAGTTCTTC.

The V call is TRBV29-1, the J call TRBJ2-7; D gene unclear. Germline V lookup: CDR1 SQVTM, CDR2 ANQGSEA. Trimming pared 5 bases from V and 2 bases from J, leaving 7 bases between. CDR3 size: 11 residues. The CDR3 DNA sequence: TGCAGCGTTCTCGTGGCCTACGAGCAGTACTTC. This translates into CSVLVAYEQYF.